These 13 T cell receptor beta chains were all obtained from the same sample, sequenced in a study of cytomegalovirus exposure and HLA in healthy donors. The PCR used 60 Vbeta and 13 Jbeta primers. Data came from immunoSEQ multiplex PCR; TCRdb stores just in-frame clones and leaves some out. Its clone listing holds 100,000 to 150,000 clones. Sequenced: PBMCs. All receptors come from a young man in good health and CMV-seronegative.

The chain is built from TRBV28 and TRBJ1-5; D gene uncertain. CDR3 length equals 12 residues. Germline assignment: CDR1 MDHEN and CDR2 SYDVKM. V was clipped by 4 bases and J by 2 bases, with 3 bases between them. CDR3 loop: CASSSGNQPQHF. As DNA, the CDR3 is TGTGCCAGCAGTTCGGGCAATCAGCCCCAGCATTTT.

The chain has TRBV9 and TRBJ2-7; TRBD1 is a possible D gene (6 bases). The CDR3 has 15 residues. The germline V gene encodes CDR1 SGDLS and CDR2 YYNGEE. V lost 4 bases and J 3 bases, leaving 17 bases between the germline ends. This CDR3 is CASSPLRGSHYEQYF. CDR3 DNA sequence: TGTGCCAGCAGCCCACTCAGGGGATCCCACTACGAGCAGTACTTC.

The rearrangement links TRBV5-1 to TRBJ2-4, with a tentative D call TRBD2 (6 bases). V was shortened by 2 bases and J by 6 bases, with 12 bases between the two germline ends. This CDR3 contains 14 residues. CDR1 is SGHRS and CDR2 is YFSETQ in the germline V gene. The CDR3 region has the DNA TGCGCCAGCAGCTTTTCTAGCGCGGGAAACATTCAGTACTTC. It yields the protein CASSFSSAGNIQYF.

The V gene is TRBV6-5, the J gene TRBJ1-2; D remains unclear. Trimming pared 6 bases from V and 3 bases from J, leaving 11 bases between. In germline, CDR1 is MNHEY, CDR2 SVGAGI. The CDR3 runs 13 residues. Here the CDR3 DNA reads TGTGCCAGCAGGATAGACAAGGACTATGGCTACACCTTC. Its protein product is CASRIDKDYGYTF.

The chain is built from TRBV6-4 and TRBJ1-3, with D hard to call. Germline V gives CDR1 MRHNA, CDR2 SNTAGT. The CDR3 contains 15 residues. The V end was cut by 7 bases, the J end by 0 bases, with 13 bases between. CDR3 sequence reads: CASILLAGSGNTIYF. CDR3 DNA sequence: TGTGCCAGCATACTCCTGGCAGGCTCTGGAAACACCATATATTTT.

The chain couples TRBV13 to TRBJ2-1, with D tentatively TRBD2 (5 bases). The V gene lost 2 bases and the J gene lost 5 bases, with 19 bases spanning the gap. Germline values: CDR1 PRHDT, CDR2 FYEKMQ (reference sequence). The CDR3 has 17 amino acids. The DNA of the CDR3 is TGTGCCAGCAGCTTATTGCTAGCCTCGCGTCTCCACAATGAGCAGTTCTTC. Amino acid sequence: CASSLLLASRLHNEQFF.

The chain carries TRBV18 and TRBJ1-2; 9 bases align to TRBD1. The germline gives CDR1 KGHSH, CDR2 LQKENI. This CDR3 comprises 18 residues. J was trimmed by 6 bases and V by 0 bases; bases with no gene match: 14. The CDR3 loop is CASSPPGSWTGERHGYTF. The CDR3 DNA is TGTGCCAGCTCACCACCGGGGAGTTGGACAGGGGAGCGGCATGGCTACACCTTC.

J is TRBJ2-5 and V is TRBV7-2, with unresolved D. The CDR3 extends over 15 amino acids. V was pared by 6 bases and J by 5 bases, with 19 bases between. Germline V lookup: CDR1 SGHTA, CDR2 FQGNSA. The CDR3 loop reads CASSLYRLVSETQYF. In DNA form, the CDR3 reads TGTGCCAGCAGTTTATATCGACTTGTATCGGAGACCCAGTACTTC.

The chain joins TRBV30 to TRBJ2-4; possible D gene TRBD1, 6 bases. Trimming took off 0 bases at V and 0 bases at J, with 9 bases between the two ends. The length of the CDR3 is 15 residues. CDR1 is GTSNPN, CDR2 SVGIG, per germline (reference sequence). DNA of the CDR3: TGTGCCTGGAGTGTAGGACAGACAGCCAAAAACATTCAGTACTTC. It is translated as CAWSVGQTAKNIQYF.

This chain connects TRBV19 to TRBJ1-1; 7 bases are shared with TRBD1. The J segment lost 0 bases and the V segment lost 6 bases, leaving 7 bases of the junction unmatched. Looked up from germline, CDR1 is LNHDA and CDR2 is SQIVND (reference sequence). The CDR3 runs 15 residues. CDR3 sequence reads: CASRPGQLLNTEAFF. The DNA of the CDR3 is TGTGCCAGTAGGCCGGGACAGCTTTTGAACACTGAAGCTTTCTTT.

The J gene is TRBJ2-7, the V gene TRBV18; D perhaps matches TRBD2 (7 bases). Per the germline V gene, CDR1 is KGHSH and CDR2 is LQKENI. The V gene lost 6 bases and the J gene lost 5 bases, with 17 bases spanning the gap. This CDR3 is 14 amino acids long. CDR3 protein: CASSRLRGAHEQYF. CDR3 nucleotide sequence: TGTGCCAGCTCCCGTCTCCGGGGGGCCCACGAGCAGTACTTC.

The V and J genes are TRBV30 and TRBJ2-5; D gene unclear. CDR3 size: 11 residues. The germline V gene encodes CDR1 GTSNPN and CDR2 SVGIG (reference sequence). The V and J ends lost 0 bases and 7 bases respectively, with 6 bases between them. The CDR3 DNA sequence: TGTGCCTGGAGTGTACCGGGGACCCAGTACTTC. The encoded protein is CAWSVPGTQYF. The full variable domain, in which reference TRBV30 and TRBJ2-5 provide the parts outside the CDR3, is SQTIHQWPATLVQPVGSPLSLECTVEGTSNPNLYWYRQAAGRGLQLLFYSVGIGQISSEVPQNLSASRPQDRQFILSSKKLLLSDSGFYLCAWSVPGTQYFGPGTRLLVL.

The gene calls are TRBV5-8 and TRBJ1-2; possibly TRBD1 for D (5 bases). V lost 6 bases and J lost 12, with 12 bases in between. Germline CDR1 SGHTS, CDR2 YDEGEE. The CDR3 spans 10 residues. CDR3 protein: CASTPTGDTF. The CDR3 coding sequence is TGTGCCAGCACCCCGACGGGGGACACCTTC.